The present entry profiles one T cell receptor beta chain with its context. The data were obtained in a study of CD8 T cells in Susac syndrome. Study context: Treatment status at blood draw for the Susac syndrome patients was therapy-naive, corticosteroids, or intravenous immunoglobulin alone.

Random hexamers were used to reverse transcribe the RNA input (about 0.45 to 1 ug). TCRdb fed the immunoSEQ multiplex PCR reads into MiXCR, producing one record per CDR3 protein. The sample shows about 150,000 distinct CDR3 sequences, 90% to 96% of them seen only once. Trimming removed 2 bases at V and 6 bases at J, with 10 bases between. The germline V gene has CDR1 DFQATT and CDR2 SNEGSKA (reference sequence). The CDR3 is 12 residues long. Specimen: CD4+ T cells from PBMCs. The chain joins TRBV20-1 to TRBJ1-2; possible D gene TRBD1, 6 bases. This sequence was found in a human donor with Susac syndrome. This chain's CDR3 is CSARTYRDGYTF. CDR3 sequence (DNA): TGCAGTGCTAGAACCTACAGGGATGGCTACACCTTC.